These T cell receptor beta chains were read from a single sample in a study of OX40 agonist ivuxolimab in advanced cancers. Sequencing used immunoSEQ multiplex PCR; TCRdb keeps in-frame clones, though not all of them. The sample gives approximately 40,000 clones, 80% of which show up once; 4% to 4.5% is in the top ten. The material sequenced was CD4+ or CD8+ T cells sorted from blood, taken in a trial of the OX40 agonist ivuxolimab. The receptors were gathered from an adult with an advanced solid tumor such as melanoma, head and neck, liver or kidney cancer. The CDR3 runs from the conserved cysteine through the conserved F or W. A D gene is named only where the DNA matches it firmly. Clone size is stated in some rows and not others, as once, few, many or a class when expanded.

TRBD1	few	TRBV4-1	TRBJ1-2	TGCGCCAGCAGCCAAGGGACAGGGGGACGTGGCTACACCTTC	CASSQGTGGRGYTF
NA	NA	TRBV7-2	TRBJ2-5	TGTGCCAGCAGCTTAGTTGGCGGTGAGACCCAGTACTTC	CASSLVGGETQYF
TRBD1	NA	TRBV10-3	TRBJ1-2	TGTGCCATCACCACCGGGACAGGGGATGGCTACACCTTC	CAITTGTGDGYTF
NA	NA	TRBV7-2	TRBJ1-5	TGTGCCAGCAGCTTAGAACGAGGAATTCAGCCCCAGCATTTT	CASSLERGIQPQHF
TRBD2	NA	TRBV5-5	TRBJ2-1	TGTGCCAGCAGCCCTACAGCCGCGGGAGGATTAACCTACAATGAGCAGTTCTTC	CASSPTAAGGLTYNEQFF
NA	NA	TRBV7-3	TRBJ2-1	TGTGCCAGCAGCTTCGACGGGAACAGGTACAATGAGCAGTTCTTC	CASSFDGNRYNEQFF
TRBD1	NA	TRBV5-4	TRBJ2-3	TGTGCCAGCAGCTTGCCGGGACAGAGTAGCACAGATACGCAGTATTTT	CASSLPGQSSTDTQYF
TRBD2	NA	TRBV5-4	TRBJ2-7	TGTGCCAGCAGCTTTGCCGGACTAGCGTCCTACGAGCAGTACTTC	CASSFAGLASYEQYF
TRBD1	NA	TRBV6-4	TRBJ1-2	TGTGCCAGCAGTATGGACAGGGGATATGGCTACACCTTC	CASSMDRGYGYTF
NA	NA	TRBV7-2	TRBJ1-3	TGTGCCAGCAGCCAAGGGTATCCGTCCTCTGACTCTGGAAACACCATATATTTT	CASSQGYPSSDSGNTIYF
TRBD2	NA	TRBV30	TRBJ2-5	TGTGCCTGGAGTGTACGCGGGAGGGAGACCCAGTACTTC	CAWSVRGRETQYF
NA	once	TRBV20-1	TRBJ2-7	TGCAGTGCGATTAGAAGGTACGAGCAGTACTTC	CSAIRRYEQYF
TRBD1	NA	TRBV6-5	TRBJ1-2	TGTGCCAGCAAAAGCCCGGGACAGAACTATGGCTACACCTTC	CASKSPGQNYGYTF
NA	NA	TRBV19	TRBJ2-2	TGTGCCAGTAGTAGCCCTATCTGGGAGCTGTTTTTT	CASSSPIWELFF
NA	NA	TRBV7-3	TRBJ2-2	TGTGCCAGCAGCTCCAAGAACACCGGGGAGCTGTTTTTT	CASSSKNTGELFF
NA	NA	TRBV11-2	TRBJ2-1	TGTGCCAGCAGCTTAAGGTCCCAGGGGGGGAATGAGCAGTTCTTC	CASSLRSQGGNEQFF
NA	NA	TRBV4-1	TRBJ1-5	TGCGCCAGCAGCCAAGAAGTCGGACTGACCAATCAGCCCCAGCATTTT	CASSQEVGLTNQPQHF
TRBD1	NA	TRBV10-3	TRBJ1-5	TGTGCCATCAGTGATGGGGACAGTATTAGGCGCAATCAGCCCCAGCATTTT	CAISDGDSIRRNQPQHF
NA	once	TRBV2	TRBJ1-5	TGTGCCAGCAGCCAAATTCCAGGGACTGATCAGCCCCAGCATTTT	CASSQIPGTDQPQHF
TRBD1	once	TRBV6-1	TRBJ2-3	TGTGCCAGCAGCCTCACAGGGGTAGGAGATACGCAGTATTTT	CASSLTGVGDTQYF
NA	NA	TRBV2	TRBJ2-6	TGTGCCAGCAGTGAATCAGCTGGGGCCAACGTCCTGACTTTC	CASSESAGANVLTF
TRBD1	NA	TRBV11-2	TRBJ1-3	TGTGCCAGCAGCTGGACAGGCTCTGGAAACACCATATATTTT	CASSWTGSGNTIYF
NA	NA	TRBV10-2	TRBJ1-1	TGCGCCAGCAGTGACAGGTCGAGGGGGACCACTGAAGCTTTCTTT	CASSDRSRGTTEAFF
TRBD1	NA	TRBV6-5	TRBJ1-4	TGTGCCAGCAGAAGGACAGGGGAAAATGAAAAACTGTTTTTT	CASRRTGENEKLFF
NA	NA	TRBV7-2	TRBJ2-7	TGTGCCAGCAGCCTGGGAGCAGGGGGGCGGGGGCAGTACTTC	CASSLGAGGRGQYF
TRBD2	few	TRBV4-3	TRBJ2-3	TGCGCCAGCAGCCAAGTATCGACTAGCGGGGGGGAGGGAGATACGCAGTATTTT	CASSQVSTSGGEGDTQYF